The entry below gives a single T cell receptor beta chain sequence along with its context. The record originates from a study of blood T cell repertoires in COVID-19. The wider study: There were acute and convalescent COVID-19 samples, and they came from the United States, Italy and Spain. From T cells, B-cell-depleted T cells, or PBMCs came the material, which was cDNA or gDNA.

Original handling: Estimation of nucleated cell counts relied on the amplification of reference gene primers. Only in-frame clones appear in the TCRdb table, and some are missing; sequencing was by immunoSEQ multiplex PCR. The V and J calls and clone size are taken from that table; D and trimming were inferred from the DNA. In the table there are some 270,000 clones, 80% to 90% of which are singletons. V lost 4 bases to trimming and J lost 4 bases; unmatched junction nucleotides: 4. The CDR3 totals 15 residues. The V gene's germline CDR1 is LGHDT and CDR2 YNNKEL (reference sequence). The material sequenced was peripheral blood. The origin of this receptor is a woman aged 40 to 50 who had recovered from COVID-19. The V and J genes are TRBV3-1 (or the pseudogene TRBV3-2) and TRBJ2-1, with 10 bases identical to TRBD2. The CDR3 DNA sequence: TGTGCCAGCAGCCCGGAACTAGCGGGGTACAATGAGCAGTTCTTC. Its translation is CASSPELAGYNEQFF.